This entry lists 21 T cell receptor beta chains sequenced from one sample in a study of T cell responses to AZD1222 COVID-19 vaccine. The table came from immunoSEQ multiplex PCR; TCRdb's copy has only in-frame clones and leaves some out. The sample consists of more than 85,000 clones, approximately 94% of them appearing once. The sequences come from peripheral blood, collected 28 days after the second AZD1222 dose. The receptors were gathered from an adult who received the AZD1222 COVID-19 vaccine.

The V gene is TRBV30, the J gene TRBJ1-2; TRBD1 matches 10 bases. Per germline, CDR1 GTSNPN and CDR2 SVGIG (reference sequence). This CDR3 has 16 residues. V gave up 2 bases and J gave up 4 bases; unmatched junction bases: 10. CDR3 in DNA: TGTGCCTGGAGTAGGTGGCGGGACAGGGGTATCTATGGCTACACCTTC. It translates to CAWSRWRDRGIYGYTF.

The J gene is TRBJ1-2, the V gene TRBV5-1; a weak D match, TRBD1 (5 bases). Trimming shortened V by 0 bases and J by 6 bases, and 12 bases separated the two germline ends. The CDR3 is 14 amino acids. The germline gives CDR1 SGHRS, CDR2 YFSETQ. The CDR3 region is CASSLAVRGNGYTF. CDR3 nucleotide sequence: TGCGCCAGCAGCTTGGCTGTAAGGGGAAATGGCTACACCTTC.

V gene TRBV10-3 combines with J gene TRBJ2-5, with TRBD1 matching 9 bases. V lost 8 bases to trimming and J lost 7 bases; unmatched junction nucleotides: 17. The CDR3 is 16 amino acids. CDR1 is ENHRY and CDR2 is SYGVKD in the germline V gene. The CDR3 is CAIAERDRDWGGTQYF. The CDR3 bases are TGTGCCATCGCAGAGCGGGACAGGGACTGGGGGGGGACCCAGTACTTC.

The chain has TRBV7-8 and TRBJ1-2; D unclear. Germline V CDR1 and CDR2: SGHVS, FQNEAQ. The V end was cut by 4 bases, the J end by 6 bases, with 18 bases between. The CDR3 is 15 amino acids. The CDR3 sequence is CASSSTASLRDGYTF. The CDR3 DNA follows: TGTGCCAGCAGCTCCACGGCGTCGTTAAGGGATGGCTACACCTTC.

This chain uses TRBV29-1 with TRBJ1-1; D is perhaps TRBD1 (5 bases). The V end was cut by 7 bases, the J end by 1 base, with 13 bases between. This CDR3 has 13 amino acids. Germline V gene data show CDR1 as SQVTM and CDR2 as ANQGSEA. The CDR3 coding sequence is TGCAGCGCATACAGGTCTCGGAACACTGAAGCTTTCTTT. Amino acid sequence: CSAYRSRNTEAFF.

J is TRBJ2-7 and V is TRBV18; no firm D call. Germline-derived CDR1 and CDR2 are KGHSH and LQKENI. The CDR3 runs to 12 residues. V shed 0 bases and J shed 7 bases, with 7 bases lying between them. Here the CDR3 DNA reads TGTGCCAGCTCACCACCGGCAGGAGAGCAGTACTTC. Translated, it gives CASSPPAGEQYF.

The rearrangement links TRBV6-5 to TRBJ1-2, with 8 bases matching TRBD1. CDR3 length equals 13 residues. The V segment lost 10 bases and the J segment 7 bases; nucleotides outside the gene matches: 11. Germline CDR1 is MNHEY and CDR2 is SVGAGI. The DNA for the CDR3 is TGTGCCACCACAGGACAGGGTGCGAGTGGCTACACCTTC. Its protein is CATTGQGASGYTF.

V is TRBV18 and J is TRBJ1-6; D not resolved. This CDR3 comprises 14 residues. The germline CDR1 and CDR2 sequences are KGHSH and LQKENI. Trimming took 2 bases from V and 5 from J, leaving 7 bases between them. CDR3 residues: CASSPRHDNSPLHF. The CDR3 DNA reads TGTGCCAGCTCACCAAGGCACGATAATTCACCCCTCCACTTT. Combining the CDR3 with reference TRBV18 and TRBJ1-6 gives the whole variable domain NAGVMQNPRHLVRRRGQEARLRCSPMKGHSHVYWYRQLPEEGLKFMVYLQKENIIDESGMPKERFSAEFPKEGPSILRIQQVVRGDSAAYFCASSPRHDNSPLHFGNGTRLTVT.

The chain links TRBV2 to TRBJ2-3, with D unclear. This CDR3 is built from 13 residues. Between the trimmed V and J ends, which lost 5 bases and 2 bases, there was a span of 8 bases. Per the germline V gene, CDR1 is SNHLY and CDR2 is FYNNEI. The CDR3, as DNA: TGTGCCAGCAGTCTCATGAACACAGATACGCAGTATTTT. This sequence encodes CASSLMNTDTQYF.

The rearrangement uses TRBV5-6 and TRBJ1-1, with D unresolved. CDR3 length: 15 amino acids. Trimming left V 1 base short and J 3 bases short, with 13 bases between. CDR1 is SGHDT, CDR2 YYEEEE, per germline. CDR3 protein: CASSLYPEKDTEAFF. The CDR3 DNA reads TGTGCCAGCAGCTTGTATCCGGAGAAAGACACTGAAGCTTTCTTT.

This chain uses TRBV7-6 with TRBJ2-2, with 8 bases matching TRBD2. Germline-derived CDR1 and CDR2 are SGHVS and FNYEAQ. This CDR3 has 18 amino acids. V was clipped by 5 bases and J by 0 bases; unmatched bases: 11. CDR3 region: CASSQLLAGKTNTGELFF. The CDR3, as DNA: TGTGCCAGCAGCCAACTTCTAGCGGGCAAGACGAACACCGGGGAGCTGTTTTTT.

V is TRBV27 and J is TRBJ1-1; TRBD1 agrees at 11 bases. V lost 4 bases, J lost 5 bases, and 6 bases stayed unmatched. The CDR3 runs 15 residues. In germline, CDR1 is MNHEY, CDR2 SMNVEV (reference sequence). CDR3 amino acids: CASSSRDRGYTEAFF. The CDR3 nucleotides are TGTGCCAGCAGTTCCCGGGACAGGGGGTATACTGAAGCTTTCTTT.

The rearrangement uses TRBV7-9 and TRBJ1-2; possibly TRBD1 for D (6 bases). Germline CDR1 and CDR2: SEHNR and FQNEAQ (reference sequence). The CDR3 contains 13 residues. Deletions cut 5 bases from V and 8 bases from J, with 15 bases between. CDR3 in DNA: TGTGCCAGCAGCCCGGTGGGGGCCGGCGGCTACACCTTC. Its translation is CASSPVGAGGYTF. The variable domain in full, completed from reference TRBV7-9 and TRBJ1-2, reads DTGVSQNPRHKITKRGQNVTFRCDPISEHNRLYWYRQTLGQGPEFLTYFQNEAQLEKSRLLSDRFSAERPKGSFSTLEIQRTEQGDSAMYLCASSPVGAGGYTFGSGTRLTVV.

The V call is TRBV6-5, the J call TRBJ1-1; D not resolved. Germline lookup yields CDR1 MNHEY and CDR2 SVGAGI. The CDR3 extends over 11 amino acids. Trimming took off 8 bases at V and 1 base at J, with 5 bases between the two ends. CDR3 nucleotides: TGTGCCAGCTGGGAGAACACTGAAGCTTTCTTT. This gives the protein CASWENTEAFF.

This rearrangement joins TRBV9 to TRBJ2-7; D possibly corresponds to TRBD1 (6 bases). Trimming stripped 0 bases from V and 2 bases from J, with 15 bases between. Germline CDR1 is SGDLS and CDR2 is YYNGEE. The CDR3 is 16 amino acids. The CDR3 coding sequence is TGTGCCAGCAGCGTAGGATCCGGGACACTACCCTACGAGCAGTACTTC. Protein: CASSVGSGTLPYEQYF.

This sequence joins TRBV4-1 and TRBJ2-5; the D gene could be TRBD1 or TRBD2 (5 bases each). The CDR3 totals 17 residues. Trimming pared 4 bases from V and 5 bases from J, leaving 23 bases between. Looked up from germline, CDR1 is MGHRA and CDR2 is YSYEKL. CDR3 nucleotide sequence: TGCGCCAGCAGCCCCTTGGCTCTGGGGGACGGGATGGAGACCCAGTACTTC. Its translation is CASSPLALGDGMETQYF.

CDR3 amino acids: CASSDPRLNYGYTF. The CDR3 DNA sequence: TGTGCCAGCAGTGACCCCAGGCTTAACTATGGCTACACCTTC. The gene calls are TRBV6-1 and TRBJ1-2; D remains unclear. CDR3 length equals 14 residues. V lost 3 bases to trimming and J lost 1 base, with 9 bases between them. Germline V CDR1 and CDR2: MNHNS, SASEGT.

J is TRBJ1-2 and V is TRBV5-1; tentative D call: TRBD1 (6 bases). The CDR3 is 14 residues long. Trimming took off 2 bases at V and 7 bases at J, with 15 bases between the two ends. Germline loops: CDR1 SGHRS, CDR2 YFSETQ. The CDR3 bases are TGCGCCAGCAGCTTCTCAGGGGAGTTGGGTGGCTACACCTTC. Translation: CASSFSGELGGYTF.

The chain links TRBV5-1 to TRBJ1-1, with 8 positions matching TRBD1. The CDR3 has 15 amino acids. Germline V gene data show CDR1 as SGHRS and CDR2 as YFSETQ. Unmatched junction bases numbered 4, after V lost 0 bases and J lost 3 bases. CDR3 in amino acids: CASSLVTGGDTEAFF. For the CDR3, the DNA is TGCGCCAGCAGCTTGGTCACAGGGGGAGACACTGAAGCTTTCTTT.

This rearrangement joins TRBV19 to TRBJ2-5; weak D call: TRBD2 (6 bases). CDR3 size: 18 residues. V dropped 3 bases and J dropped 2 bases, with 22 bases sitting between them. In germline, CDR1 is LNHDA, CDR2 SQIVND (reference sequence). CDR3 bases: TGTGCCAGTAGTATTGCCCCCCGGTGGGGGAGGATTCAAGAGACCCAGTACTTC. Translation gives CASSIAPRWGRIQETQYF.

This chain links TRBV19 with TRBJ2-1; 9 nucleotides align to TRBD2. V lost 3 bases, J lost 12 bases, and 9 bases stayed unmatched. The germline V gene has CDR1 LNHDA and CDR2 SQIVND (reference sequence). This CDR3 is built from 14 residues. The CDR3 is CASSIGFLGLAQFF. CDR3 DNA sequence: TGTGCCAGTAGTATCGGTTTTTTGGGACTAGCGCAGTTCTTC.